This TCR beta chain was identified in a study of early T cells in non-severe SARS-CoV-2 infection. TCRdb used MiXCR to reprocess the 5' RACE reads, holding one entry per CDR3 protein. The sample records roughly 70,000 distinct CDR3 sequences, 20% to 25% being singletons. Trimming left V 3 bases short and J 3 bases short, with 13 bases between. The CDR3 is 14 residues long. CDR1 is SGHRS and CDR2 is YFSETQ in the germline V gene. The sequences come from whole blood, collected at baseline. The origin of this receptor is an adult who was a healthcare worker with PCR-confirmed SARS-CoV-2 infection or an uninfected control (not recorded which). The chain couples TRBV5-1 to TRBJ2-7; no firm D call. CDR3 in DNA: TGCGCCAGCAGCTGGAAGGTCCAGTACTACGAGCAGTACTTC. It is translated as CASSWKVQYYEQYF.